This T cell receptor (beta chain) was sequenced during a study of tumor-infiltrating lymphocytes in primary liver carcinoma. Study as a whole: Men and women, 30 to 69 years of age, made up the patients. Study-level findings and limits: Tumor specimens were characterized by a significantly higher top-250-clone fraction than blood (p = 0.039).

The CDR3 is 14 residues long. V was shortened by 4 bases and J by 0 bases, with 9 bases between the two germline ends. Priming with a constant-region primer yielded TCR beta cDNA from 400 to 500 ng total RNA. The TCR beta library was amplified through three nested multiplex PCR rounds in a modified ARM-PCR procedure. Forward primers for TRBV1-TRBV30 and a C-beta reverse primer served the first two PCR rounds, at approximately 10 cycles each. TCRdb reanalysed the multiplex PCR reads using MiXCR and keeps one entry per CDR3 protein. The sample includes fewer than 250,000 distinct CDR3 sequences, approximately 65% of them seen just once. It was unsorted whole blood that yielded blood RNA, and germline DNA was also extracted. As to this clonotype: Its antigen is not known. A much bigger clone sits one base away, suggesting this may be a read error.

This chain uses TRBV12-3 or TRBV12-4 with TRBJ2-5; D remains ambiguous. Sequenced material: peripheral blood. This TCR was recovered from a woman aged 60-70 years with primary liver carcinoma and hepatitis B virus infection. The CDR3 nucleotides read TGTGCCAGCAGTTCCTCAGCGAACCAAGAGACCCAGTACTTC. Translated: CASSSSANQETQYF.